This TCR beta chain appears in the sequencing data of a study of Ad26.COV2.S vaccination and SARS-CoV-2 variants. Overall study context: The study gave Ad26.COV2.S intramuscularly, once or twice 56 days apart. Study results and caveats: Measurement of non-spike TCR breadth gave similar results in vaccine and placebo recipients.

Sequencing was performed with immunoSEQ multiplex PCR; in TCRdb, only in-frame clones are kept and a portion is missing. The data show some 480,000 clones, 87% seen once. Sample treatment: about 20 received Ad26.COV2.S at low or high dose, single or two shots; five or six received placebo; per-sample allocation not given. The study sampled participants on day 63 after the first vaccine or placebo injection. Boston hosted the donor, who was an adult aged 18-55 years. This vaccine is an Ad26 vector that expresses the Wuhan-strain SARS-CoV-2 spike. Points on this clone: Its cognate antigen is unknown.

Germline CDR1 DFQATT, CDR2 SNEGSKA (reference sequence). The V and J ends lost 3 bases and 0 bases respectively, with 11 bases between them. There are 15 residues in the CDR3. The receptor was derived from a person between 18 and 60 years old who received the Ad26.COV2.S COVID-19 vaccine or a placebo. The sequencing used peripheral blood, collected in a trial of Ad26.COV2.S vaccine versus placebo. The chain has TRBV20-1 and TRBJ1-4, with D hard to call. DNA of the CDR3: TGCAGTGCTAGTGGGCAGCCATCAACTAATGAAAAACTGTTTTTT. Translated: CSASGQPSTNEKLFF.